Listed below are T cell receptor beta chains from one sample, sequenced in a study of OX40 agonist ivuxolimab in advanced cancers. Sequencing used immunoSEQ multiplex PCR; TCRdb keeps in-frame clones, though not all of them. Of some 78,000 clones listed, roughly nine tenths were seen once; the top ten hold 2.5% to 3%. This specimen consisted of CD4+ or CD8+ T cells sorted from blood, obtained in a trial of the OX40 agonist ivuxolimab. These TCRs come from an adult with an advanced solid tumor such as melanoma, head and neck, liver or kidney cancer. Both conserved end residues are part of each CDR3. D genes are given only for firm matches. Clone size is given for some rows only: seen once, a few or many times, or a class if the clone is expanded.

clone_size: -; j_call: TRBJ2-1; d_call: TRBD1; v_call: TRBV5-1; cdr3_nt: TGCGCCAGCACCTCAGACAGGGTATCGGTCAATGAGCAGTTCTTC; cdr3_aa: CASTSDRVSVNEQFF
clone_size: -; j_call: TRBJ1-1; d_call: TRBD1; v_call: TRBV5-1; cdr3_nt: TGCGCCAGCAGCTTCCAGGGGGATAACACTGAAGCTTTCTTT; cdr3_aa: CASSFQGDNTEAFF
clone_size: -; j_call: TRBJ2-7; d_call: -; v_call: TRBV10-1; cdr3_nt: TGCGCCAGCAGGAGCGGAGAGTCCTACGAGCAGTACTTC; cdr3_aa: CASRSGESYEQYF
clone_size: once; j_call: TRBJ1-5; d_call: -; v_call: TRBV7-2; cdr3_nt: TGTGCCAGCAGCAAGGGGGGGGAAGGTCAGCCCCAGCATTTT; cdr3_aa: CASSKGGEGQPQHF
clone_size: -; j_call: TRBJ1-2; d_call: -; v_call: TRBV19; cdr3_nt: TGTGCCAGTAGTATGGGCAGTCCTAACTATGGCTACACCTTC; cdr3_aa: CASSMGSPNYGYTF
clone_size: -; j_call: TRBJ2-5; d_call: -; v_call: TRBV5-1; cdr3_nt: TGCGCCACCAGGGAGGGACAGTCCCCCGGGACCCAGTACTTC; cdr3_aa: CATREGQSPGTQYF
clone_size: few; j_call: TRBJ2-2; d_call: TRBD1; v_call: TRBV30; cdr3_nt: TGTGCCTGGAGTCCCCGGACAGGGTTGACCGGGGAGCTGTTTTTT; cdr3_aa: CAWSPRTGLTGELFF
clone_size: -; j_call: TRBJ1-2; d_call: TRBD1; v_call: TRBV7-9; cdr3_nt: TGTGCCAGCAGCTTAGGGCAGGGGGGCTATGGCTACACCTTC; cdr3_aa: CASSLGQGGYGYTF
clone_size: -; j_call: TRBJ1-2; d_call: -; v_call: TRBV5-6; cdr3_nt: TGTGCCAGCAGCTTGCGACAGCTCTATGGCTACACCTTC; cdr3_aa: CASSLRQLYGYTF
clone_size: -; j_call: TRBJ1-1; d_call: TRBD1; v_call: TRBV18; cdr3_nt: TGTGCCAGCTCACCACTGGGACAGGGCAATGAAGCTTTCTTT; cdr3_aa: CASSPLGQGNEAFF
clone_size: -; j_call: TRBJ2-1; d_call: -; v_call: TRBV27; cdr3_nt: TGTGCCAGCCGTCGTGGGGTGGCGGCGAGCTCCTACAATGAGCAGTTCTTC; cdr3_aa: CASRRGVAASSYNEQFF
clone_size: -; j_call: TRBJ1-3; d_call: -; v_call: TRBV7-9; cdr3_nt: TGTGCCAGCAGCTTAGGAGGACTCAGCTCTGGAAACACCATATATTTT; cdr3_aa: CASSLGGLSSGNTIYF
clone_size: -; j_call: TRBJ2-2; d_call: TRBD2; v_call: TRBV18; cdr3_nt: TGTGCCAGCTCACCCAAGGGACTAGCGGGTAAGAACACCGGGGAGCTGTTTTTT; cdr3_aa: CASSPKGLAGKNTGELFF
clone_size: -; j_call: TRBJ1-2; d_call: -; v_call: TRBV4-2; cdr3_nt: TGTGCCAGCAGCCAAGGGTTGGGCGGCGTAGGCTACACCTTC; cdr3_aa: CASSQGLGGVGYTF
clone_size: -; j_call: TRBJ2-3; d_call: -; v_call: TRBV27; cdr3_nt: TGTGCCAGCAGCCCCCGAGGGCAGATACGCACAGATACGCAGTATTTT; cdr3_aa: CASSPRGQIRTDTQYF
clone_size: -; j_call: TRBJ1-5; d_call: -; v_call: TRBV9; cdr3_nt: TGTGCCAGCAGCGTGGGAAGCAATCAGCCCCAGCATTTT; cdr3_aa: CASSVGSNQPQHF
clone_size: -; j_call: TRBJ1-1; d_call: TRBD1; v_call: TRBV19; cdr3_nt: TGTGCCAGCCATAGAACCGGGACAGGGTTGAACACTGAAGCTTTCTTT; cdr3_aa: CASHRTGTGLNTEAFF
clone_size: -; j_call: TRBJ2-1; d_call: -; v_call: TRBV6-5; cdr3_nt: TGTGCCAGCAGTTACTCTGATGGGGCCTACAGTGAGCAGTTCTTC; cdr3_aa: CASSYSDGAYSEQFF